This T cell receptor beta chain was sequenced for a study of T cell changes during pregnancy in multiple sclerosis. Produced via immunoSEQ multiplex PCR; TCRdb's table is partial and in-frame only. The data show about 3,500 clones, with approximately 90% seen just once and about 16% held by the top ten. This clone has a single count. This CDR3 has 14 amino acids. Trimming removed 7 bases from V and 1 base from J, with 11 bases in between. CDR1 is MGHDK and CDR2 is SYGVNS in the germline V gene. This receptor was obtained from a female donor in good health, enrolled as a control in a pregnancy study. The chain carries TRBV25-1 and TRBJ2-1; D unresolved. This specimen was CD8+ T cells from peripheral blood mononuclear cells, taken in the first trimester of pregnancy. The CDR3 DNA sequence: TGTGCCAGCACAGAACCAGGATCCTACAATGAGCAGTTCTTC. Its protein product is CASTEPGSYNEQFF.